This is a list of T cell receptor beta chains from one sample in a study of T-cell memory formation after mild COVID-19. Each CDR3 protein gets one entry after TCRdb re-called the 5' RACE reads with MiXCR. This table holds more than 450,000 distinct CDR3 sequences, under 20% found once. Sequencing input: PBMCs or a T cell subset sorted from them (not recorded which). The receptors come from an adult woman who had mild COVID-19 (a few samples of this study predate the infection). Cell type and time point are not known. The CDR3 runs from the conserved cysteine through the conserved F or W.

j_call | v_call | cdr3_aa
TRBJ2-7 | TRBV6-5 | CASSPTRDRGYEQYF
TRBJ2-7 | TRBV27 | CASSLLHPSLSSYEQYF
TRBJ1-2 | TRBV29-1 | CSVDGQRYGYTF
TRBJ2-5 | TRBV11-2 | CASSLAETQYF
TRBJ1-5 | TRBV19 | CASSIDQGLSNQPQHF
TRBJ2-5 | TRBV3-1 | CASSRAAKETQYF
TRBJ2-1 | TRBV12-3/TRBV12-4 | CASRTQGRHEQFF
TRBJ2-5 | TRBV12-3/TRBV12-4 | CASSPQIQETQYF
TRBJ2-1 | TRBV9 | CASSVDPNEQFF
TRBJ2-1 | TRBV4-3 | CASSQSISGTSRYNEQFF
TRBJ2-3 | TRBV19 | CASSIAGADTQYF
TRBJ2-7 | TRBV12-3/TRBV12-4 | CASSTREVNHLTGEQYF
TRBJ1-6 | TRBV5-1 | CASSALDGGGNSPLHF
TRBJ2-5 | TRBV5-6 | CASSPAGQQETQYF
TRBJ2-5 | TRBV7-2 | CASSPRRGLQETQYF
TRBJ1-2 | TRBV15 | CATSSTGNYGYTF
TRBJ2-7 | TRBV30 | CAWETGSSYEQYF
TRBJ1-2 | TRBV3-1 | CASSPDPLYGYTF
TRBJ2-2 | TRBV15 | CATSPAGRELFF
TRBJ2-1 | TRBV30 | CAWGPFGKKQFF
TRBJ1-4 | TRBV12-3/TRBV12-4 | CASSLYPNEKLFF
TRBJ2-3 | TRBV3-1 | CASRLTSGSTDTQYF
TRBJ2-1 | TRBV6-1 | CASSETSGYNEQFF
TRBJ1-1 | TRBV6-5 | CASSYGRESTEAFF
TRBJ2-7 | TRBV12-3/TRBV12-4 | CASSYPGYYEQYF
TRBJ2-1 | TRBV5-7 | CASSLAGGRICHEQFF
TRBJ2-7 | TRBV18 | CASSLQGGNEQYF
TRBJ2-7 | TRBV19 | CASSTPREQYF
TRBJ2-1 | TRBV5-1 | CASTLQGYNEQFF
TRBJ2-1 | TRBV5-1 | CASSSPGLAGGPYNEQFF